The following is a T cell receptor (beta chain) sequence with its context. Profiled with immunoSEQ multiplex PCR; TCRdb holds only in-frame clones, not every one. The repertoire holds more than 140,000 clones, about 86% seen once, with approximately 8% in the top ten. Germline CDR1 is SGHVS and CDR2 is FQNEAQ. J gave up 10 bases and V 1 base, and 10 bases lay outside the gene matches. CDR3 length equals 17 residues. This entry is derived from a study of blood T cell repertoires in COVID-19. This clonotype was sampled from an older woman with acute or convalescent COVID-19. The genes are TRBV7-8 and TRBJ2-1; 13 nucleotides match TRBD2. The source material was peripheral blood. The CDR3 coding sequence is TGTGCCAGCAGCTTAGGGGGGAGGACTAGCGGGAGTGAGGAGCAGTTCTTC. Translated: CASSLGGRTSGSEEQFF.